This T cell receptor (beta chain) is drawn from a study of T cell repertoires in cytomegalovirus infection. Study details: Alongside well-studied HLA-B-restricted CMV epitopes, recently identified HLA-C-restricted CMV epitopes were also used. Carrying CMV and the relevant HLA type showed in public TCR beta signatures. Study findings and constraints: HLA-C-restricted, CMV-specific TCR beta clonotypes were dominant ex vivo.

This clonotype was counted at least ten times. Its antigen is as yet unknown. A single record per CDR3 protein comes from TCRdb applying MiXCR to the reads. The sample holds fewer than 950,000 distinct CDR3 sequences, about 30% seen once. This CDR3 contains 13 residues. The germline CDR1 and CDR2 sequences are SEHNR and FQNEAQ (reference sequence). V was trimmed by 5 bases and J by 1 base, leaving 9 bases between them. This sequence joins TRBV7-9 and TRBJ2-7; D is possibly TRBD2 (5 bases). The receptor was isolated from a human donor in good health (CMV status not recorded). Some clones in this sample may be carry-over from other donors' samples. The input for sequencing was cultured CD8+ T cells from PBMCs, taken from culture after CMV antigen stimulation. The CDR3 bases are TGTGCCAGCAGCCCCCCGGGGTCCTACGAGCAGTACGTC. Protein product: CASSPPGSYEQYV.